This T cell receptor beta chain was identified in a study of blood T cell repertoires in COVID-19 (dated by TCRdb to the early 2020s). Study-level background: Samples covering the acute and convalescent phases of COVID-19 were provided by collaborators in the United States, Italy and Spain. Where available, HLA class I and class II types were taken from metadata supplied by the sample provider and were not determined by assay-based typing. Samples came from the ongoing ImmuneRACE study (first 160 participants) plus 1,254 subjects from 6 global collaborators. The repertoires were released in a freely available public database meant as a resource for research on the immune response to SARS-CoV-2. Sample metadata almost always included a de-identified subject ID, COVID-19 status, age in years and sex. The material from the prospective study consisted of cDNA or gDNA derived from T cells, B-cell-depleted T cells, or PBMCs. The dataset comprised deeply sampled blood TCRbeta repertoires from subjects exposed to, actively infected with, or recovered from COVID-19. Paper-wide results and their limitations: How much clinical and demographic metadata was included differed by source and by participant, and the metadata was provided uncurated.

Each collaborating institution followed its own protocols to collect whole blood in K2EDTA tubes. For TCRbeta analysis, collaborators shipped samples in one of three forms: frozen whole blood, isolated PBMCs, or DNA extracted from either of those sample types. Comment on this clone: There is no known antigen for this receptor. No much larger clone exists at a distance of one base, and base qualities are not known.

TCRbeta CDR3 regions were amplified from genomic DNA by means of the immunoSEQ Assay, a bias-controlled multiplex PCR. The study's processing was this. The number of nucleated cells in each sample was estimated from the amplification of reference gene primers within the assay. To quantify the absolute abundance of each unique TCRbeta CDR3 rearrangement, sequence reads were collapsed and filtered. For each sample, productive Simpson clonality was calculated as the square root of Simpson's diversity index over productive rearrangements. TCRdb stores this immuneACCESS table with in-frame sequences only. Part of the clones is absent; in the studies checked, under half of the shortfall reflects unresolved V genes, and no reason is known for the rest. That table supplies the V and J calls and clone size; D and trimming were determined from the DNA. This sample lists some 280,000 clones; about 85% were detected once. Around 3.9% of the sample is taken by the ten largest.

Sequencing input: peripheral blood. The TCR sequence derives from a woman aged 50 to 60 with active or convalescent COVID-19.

The CDR3 protein sequence reads: CASSIQGDSPLHF. The sequenced DNA is TGTGCCAGTAGTATCCAGGGTGATTCACCCCTCCACTTT. This receptor chain uses TRBV19 and TRBJ1-6, with a weak D call of TRBD1 (5 bases match). CDR1 LNHDA and CDR2 SQIVND were looked up in the germline V gene (reference sequence). V is pared back by 3 bases and J by 8 bases, with 8 bases lying between the germline termini. The CDR3, from cysteine to phenylalanine, totals 13 residues. Only CDR3 DNA is held: 39 bases, read in frame from base 1.